The 18 T cell receptor beta chains listed next were all sequenced from one sample in a study of blood T cells in healthy people across ages. The use of a sample-barcoded 5' primer and a J-beta primer mix characterized a second PCR of about 7 to 12 cycles. TCRdb redid the calling of the 5' RACE reads with MiXCR, one entry per CDR3 protein. This sample has roughly 1,500,000 distinct CDR3 sequences, with about 35% found just once. Sequencing used blood. All receptors derive from a woman under 40 in good health.

V usage is TRBV27 and J usage is TRBJ2-7; TRBD2 aligns across 14 bases. The junction had 8 bases not matched to a gene; V was cut back by 5 bases and J by 5 bases. The CDR3 is 16 residues long. Germline assignment: CDR1 MNHEY and CDR2 SMNVEV (reference sequence). In DNA form, the CDR3 reads TGTGCCAGCAGTCAAGGGACTAGCGGGAGATGCGACGAGCAGTACTTC. Its protein is CASSQGTSGRCDEQYF.

The chain joins TRBV3-1 to TRBJ1-6; D call uncertain. CDR3 length: 16 residues. The V and J ends lost 0 bases and 7 bases respectively, with 13 bases between them. Germline V gene data show CDR1 as LGHDT and CDR2 as YNNKEL (reference sequence). The CDR3 coding sequence is TGTGCCAGCAGCCAAGATGTGAACCTAGGGAATTCACCCCTCCACTTT. Encoded protein: CASSQDVNLGNSPLHF. The full variable domain, in which reference TRBV3-1 and TRBJ1-6 provide the parts outside the CDR3, is DTAVSQTPKYLVTQMGNDKSIKCEQNLGHDTMYWYKQDSKKFLKIMFSYNNKELIINETVPNRFSPKSPDKAHLNLHINSLELGDSAVYFCASSQDVNLGNSPLHFGNGTRLTVT.

The chain has TRBV7-9 and TRBJ1-4; 7 bases map to TRBD1. This CDR3 comprises 15 residues. The V gene end was trimmed by 3 bases and the J gene end by 8 bases; junction bases not matched to a gene: 9. Germline CDR1 reads SEHNR; CDR2 reads FQNEAQ (reference sequence). CDR3 protein: CASSFVRGTDEKLFF. CDR3 coding DNA: TGTGCCAGCAGCTTCGTGCGGGGGACAGACGAAAAACTGTTTTTT.

This clonotype was detected a few times. The V and J genes are TRBV5-1 and TRBJ1-1; D is ambiguous. Per the germline V gene, CDR1 is SGHRS and CDR2 is YFSETQ. The CDR3 is 13 residues long. Between the trimmed V and J ends, which lost 5 bases and 3 bases, there was a span of 11 bases. Here the CDR3 reads CASRWYSDTEAFF. CDR3 nucleotides: TGCGCCAGCAGGTGGTATTCAGACACTGAAGCTTTCTTT.

This clonotype was counted only a few times. Mismatch with germline at one junction end may stem from a read error. The chain joins TRBV6-1 to TRBJ1-2; a weak D match, TRBD1 (5 bases). From germline, CDR1 is MNHNS and CDR2 SASEGT. The CDR3 runs 14 residues. CDR3 sequence (DNA): TGTGCCAGCAGTGGCTTCGGGGACTACCATGGCCACACCTTC. Translation gives CASSGFGDYHGHTF.

This clonotype was seen only a few times. V usage is TRBV20-1 and J usage is TRBJ2-1, with D maybe TRBD2 (6 bases). The CDR3 is made up of 12 amino acids. Trimming removed 3 bases at V and 8 bases at J, with 11 bases between. Germline V gene lookup returns CDR1 DFQATT and CDR2 SNEGSKA (reference sequence). CDR3 nucleotides: TGCAGTGCTAGCGGAGGGGTCTATGAGCAGTTCTTC. Protein sequence: CSASGGVYEQFF.

This clonotype was detected a few times. V is TRBV7-3 and J is TRBJ1-1; possible D gene TRBD1, 5 bases. CDR1 SGHTA and CDR2 FQGTGA come from the germline V gene. V lost 5 bases to trimming and J lost 3 bases, with 10 bases between them. The CDR3 contains 13 residues. The CDR3 sequence: CASSPGHHTEAFF. CDR3 DNA sequence: TGTGCCAGCAGCCCCGGACACCACACTGAAGCTTTCTTT.

The chain links TRBV3-1 to TRBJ2-4, with 11 bases aligning to TRBD2. TRBJ2-7 explains the end of the DNA better; the J call may be wrong. CDR3 length equals 15 residues. The germline V gene encodes CDR1 LGHDT and CDR2 YNNKEL (reference sequence). CDR3 in amino acids: CASSDILAGANEQYF. In nucleotides, the CDR3 is TGTGCCAGCAGCGATATACTAGCGGGAGCGAACGAGCAGTACTTC.

The gene calls are TRBV5-8 and TRBJ2-1; 7 bases are shared with TRBD1. Trimming at V came to 6 bases and at J to 6 bases, leaving 12 bases not matched to a gene. CDR1 SGHTS and CDR2 YDEGEE come from the germline V gene. The CDR3 totals 15 residues. The CDR3 bases are TGTGCCAGCATCACCGGGACAGATCGTGGCAATGAGCAGTTCTTC. Amino acid sequence: CASITGTDRGNEQFF.

The chain recombines TRBV3-1 with TRBJ2-3, with TRBD2 matching over 14 bases. Looked up from germline, CDR1 is LGHDT and CDR2 is YNNKEL (reference sequence). With V trimmed by 0 bases and J by 2 bases, 10 bases remained unmatched. This CDR3 spans 20 amino acids. The DNA of the CDR3 is TGTGCCAGCAGCCAAGATCCGGGACTAGCGGGAGAGATTTTCACAGATACGCAGTATTTT. It codes for CASSQDPGLAGEIFTDTQYF.

The rearrangement joins TRBV6-4 to TRBJ2-3, with a possible D match to TRBD1 (5 bases). V lost 0 bases and J lost 2, with 12 bases in between. CDR1 is MRHNA and CDR2 is SNTAGT in the germline V gene. The CDR3 has 16 amino acids. CDR3 sequence (DNA): TGTGCCAGCAGTGACTCCCCAGGGAAGGCCACAGATACGCAGTATTTT. Protein sequence: CASSDSPGKATDTQYF.

CDR3 sequence: CASSQISTNTEAFF. CDR3 DNA sequence: TGTGCCAGCAGCCAAATCTCCACCAACACTGAAGCTTTCTTT. This chain joins TRBV3-1 and TRBJ1-1; D is uncertain. This CDR3 contains 14 residues. V was trimmed by 2 bases and J by 2 bases, leaving 9 bases between them. Germline values: CDR1 LGHDT, CDR2 YNNKEL (reference sequence).

The CDR3 loop reads CASSFQGRGTDTQYF. CDR3 DNA: TGTGCCAGCAGCTTTCAGGGAAGAGGCACAGATACGCAGTATTTT. The chain uses TRBV7-3 and TRBJ2-3, with D possibly being TRBD1 (5 bases). CDR1 is SGHTA and CDR2 is FQGTGA in the germline V gene. This CDR3 has 15 residues. V shed 3 bases and J shed 1 base, with 11 bases lying between them.

A few counts support this clonotype. The V and J genes are TRBV20-1 and TRBJ2-5; D is possibly TRBD1 (6 bases). Germline lookup yields CDR1 DFQATT and CDR2 SNEGSKA (reference sequence). The CDR3 contains 11 residues. The V and J ends lost 4 bases and 5 bases respectively, with 8 bases between them. CDR3 region: CSANRDETQYF. The CDR3 nucleotides read TGCAGTGCTAACAGGGATGAGACCCAGTACTTC.

In the case of this clonotype: Compared with germline, one end of the junction differs, possibly owing to a read error. V and J are TRBV4-1 and TRBJ1-5, with unresolved D. Germline V gene lookup returns CDR1 MGHRA and CDR2 YSYEKL. This CDR3 has 15 amino acids. In DNA, the CDR3 is TGCGCCGGCAGCCAAGTCTCGGCTCGCGAATCAGCACAGCATTTT. This translates into CAGSQVSARESAQHF.

V and J are TRBV29-1 and TRBJ1-4, with D tentatively TRBD1 (6 bases). V lost 5 bases and J 5 bases, leaving 12 bases between the germline ends. The CDR3 length is 13 residues. Germline CDR1 reads SQVTM; CDR2 reads ANQGSEA. CDR3 loop: CSVLSGTNEKLFF. CDR3 in DNA: TGCAGCGTTTTATCGGGGACAAATGAAAAACTGTTTTTT.

This sequence joins TRBV5-1 and TRBJ2-1, with TRBD1 identical over 9 bases. The CDR3 length is 14 residues. J gave up 6 bases and V 5 bases, and 6 bases lay outside the gene matches. CDR1 SGHRS and CDR2 YFSETQ come from the germline V gene. This CDR3 reads CASSQTTGGNEQFF. CDR3 sequence (DNA): TGCGCCAGCAGTCAGACGACAGGGGGCAATGAGCAGTTCTTC. Supplemented by reference TRBV5-1 and TRBJ2-1, the full variable domain reads KAGVTQTPRYLIKTRGQQVTLSCSPISGHRSVSWYQQTPGQGLQFLFEYFSETQRNKGNFPGRFSGRQFSNSRSEMNVSTLELGDSALYLCASSQTTGGNEQFFGPGTRLTVL.

For this clonotype: One end of the junction varies from germline; a read error may be responsible. The V gene is TRBV20-1, the J gene TRBJ2-4; 9 bases align to TRBD1. CDR3 length: 15 amino acids. The V gene's germline CDR1 is DFQATT and CDR2 SNEGSKA (reference sequence). The CDR3 DNA follows: TGCAGTGCTGTTCAACGGACAGGGGCTAGGAACATTCGGTACTTC. It yields the protein CSAVQRTGARNIRYF.